Given below is one T cell receptor (beta chain) in context. No antigen is known for it. This sample is part of a study of T cell responses to AZD1222 COVID-19 vaccine. The CDR3 consists of 13 residues. CDR1 and CDR2 (germline): SGHNT, YENEEA. Trimming took 1 base from V and 6 from J, leaving 4 bases between them. This table comes from immunoSEQ multiplex PCR, and its TCRdb copy is limited to in-frame clones, with some not included. This listing includes over 140,000 clones. Regarding the study as a whole: The study sampled repertoires only after the peak T cell response. The study reported that nearly half of spike-specific TCRs target unmutated variant regions.

Sequencing used peripheral blood. The J gene is TRBJ1-6, the V gene TRBV11-3; D gene unclear. The sequence was collected from an adult in good health. CDR3 coding DNA: TGTGCCAGCAGCTTAGGGAGTAATTCACCCCTCCACTTT. Translated: CASSLGSNSPLHF.